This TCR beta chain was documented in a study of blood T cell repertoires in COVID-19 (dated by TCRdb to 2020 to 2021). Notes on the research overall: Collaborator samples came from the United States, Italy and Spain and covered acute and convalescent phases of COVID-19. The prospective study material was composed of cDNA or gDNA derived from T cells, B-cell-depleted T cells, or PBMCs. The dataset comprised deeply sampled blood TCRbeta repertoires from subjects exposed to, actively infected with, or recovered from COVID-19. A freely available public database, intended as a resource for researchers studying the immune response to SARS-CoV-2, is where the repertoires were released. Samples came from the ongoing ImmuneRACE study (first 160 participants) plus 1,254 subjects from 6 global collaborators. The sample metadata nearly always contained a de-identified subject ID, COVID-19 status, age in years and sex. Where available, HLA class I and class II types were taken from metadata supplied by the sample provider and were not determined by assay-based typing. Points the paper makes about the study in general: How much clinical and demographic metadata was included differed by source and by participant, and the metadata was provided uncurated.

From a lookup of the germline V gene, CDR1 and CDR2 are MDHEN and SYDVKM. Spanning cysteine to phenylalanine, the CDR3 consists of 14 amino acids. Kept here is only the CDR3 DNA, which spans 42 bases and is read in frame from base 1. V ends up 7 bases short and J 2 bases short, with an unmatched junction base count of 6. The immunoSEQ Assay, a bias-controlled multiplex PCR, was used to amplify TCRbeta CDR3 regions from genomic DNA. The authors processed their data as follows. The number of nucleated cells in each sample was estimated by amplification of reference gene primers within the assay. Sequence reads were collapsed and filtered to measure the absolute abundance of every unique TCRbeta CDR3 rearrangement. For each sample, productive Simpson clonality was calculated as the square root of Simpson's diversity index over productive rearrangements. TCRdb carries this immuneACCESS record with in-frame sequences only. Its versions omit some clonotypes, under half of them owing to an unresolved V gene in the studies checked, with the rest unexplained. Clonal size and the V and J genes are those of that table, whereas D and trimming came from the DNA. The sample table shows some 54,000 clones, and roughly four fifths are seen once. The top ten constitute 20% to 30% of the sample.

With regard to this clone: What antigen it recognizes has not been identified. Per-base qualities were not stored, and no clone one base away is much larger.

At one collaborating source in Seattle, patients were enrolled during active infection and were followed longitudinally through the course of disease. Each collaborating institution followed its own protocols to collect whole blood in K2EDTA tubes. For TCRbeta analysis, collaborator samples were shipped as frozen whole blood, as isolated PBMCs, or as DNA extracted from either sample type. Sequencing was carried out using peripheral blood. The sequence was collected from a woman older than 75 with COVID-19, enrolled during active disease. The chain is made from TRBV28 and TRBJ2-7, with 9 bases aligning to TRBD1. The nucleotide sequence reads TGTGCCAGCACTGGGACAGGGCTAACCTACGAGCAGTACTTC. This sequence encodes CASTGTGLTYEQYF.